Sequencing of this TCR beta chain was carried out in a study of T cells in Graves' hyperthyroidism and ophthalmopathy. Study summary: Blood from the periphery was taken at initial diagnosis, before any treatment.

With V trimmed by 2 bases and J by 5 bases, 5 bases remained unmatched. The germline CDR1 and CDR2 sequences are KGHSH and LQKENI. The CDR3 is made up of 14 amino acids. Study-wide results and limits: Model predictions of ophthalmopathy came a median around 7.1 months before onset. A model of 13 V-J features distinguished ophthalmopathy from stable hyperthyroidism.

Amplified regions were TCR beta CDR3 sequences from RNA transcripts. RT-PCR in the first round (using the HTBI primer set) targeted the TCR CDR3. MiXCR, applied by TCRdb to the multiplex PCR reads, yields one record per CDR3 protein. Of 450,000 to 650,000 distinct CDR3 sequences detected, 14% appear once; the ten largest clones hold around 7%. The study left out patients who had uncontrolled infection, other autoimmune disease, pregnancy or lactation. This clonotype was counted many times. Antigen specificity is unknown. This chain uses TRBV18 with TRBJ2-5, with TRBD1 matching over 7 bases. The origin of this receptor is a woman between 18 and 30 years old with Graves' ophthalmopathy. The specimen was blood. The CDR3 sequence is CASSPDRVWETQYF. As DNA, the CDR3 is TGTGCCAGCTCACCAGACAGGGTGTGGGAGACCCAGTACTTC.